These 31 T cell receptor beta chains originate from one sample sequenced in a study of T cells in localized non-small cell lung cancer. Sequencing used immunoSEQ multiplex PCR; TCRdb keeps in-frame clones, though not all of them. The table includes about 77,000 clones, more than 75% detected once. The sequencing used peripheral blood, collected before any cancer treatment. These receptors came from a woman aged 40-75 years with stage I squamous cell lung carcinoma.

The V and J genes are TRBV10-2 and TRBJ1-1, with a possible D match to TRBD1 (6 bases). The germline V gene encodes CDR1 WSHSY and CDR2 SAAADI. The V gene lost 5 bases and the J gene lost 6 bases, with 13 bases spanning the gap. CDR3 length: 13 amino acids. The CDR3 DNA reads as TGCGCCAGCAGTTTTACAGGGTTCCCTGAAGCTTTCTTT. This gives the protein CASSFTGFPEAFF.

V is TRBV6-1 and J is TRBJ2-1, with 10 bases identical to TRBD2. The CDR3 runs 18 residues. Germline loops: CDR1 MNHNS, CDR2 SASEGT. V was clipped by 4 bases and J by 0 bases; unmatched bases: 9. The CDR3 nucleotides read TGTGCCAGCAGTGGATTAGCGGGGGGCTCTAGCTCCTACAATGAGCAGTTCTTC. This translates into CASSGLAGGSSSYNEQFF.

This clone was detected once. V is TRBV6-1 and J is TRBJ1-6; 7 bases agree with TRBD1. Trimming cost V 4 bases and J 7 bases; bases outside gene matches: 7. The CDR3 is made up of 15 amino acids. Germline V gene data show CDR1 as MNHNS and CDR2 as SASEGT. Here the CDR3 reads CASSGEGQINSPLHF. CDR3 bases: TGTGCCAGCAGTGGGGAGGGACAGATCAATTCACCCCTCCACTTT.

CDR3 DNA sequence: TGCGCCAGCAGCTTGCCTTCCTACGAGCAGTACTTC. Protein sequence: CASSLPSYEQYF. This sequence joins TRBV5-1 and TRBJ2-7, with D uncertain. The CDR3 is 12 amino acids. V lost 1 base and J lost 1, with 3 bases in between. Germline V CDR1 and CDR2: SGHRS, YFSETQ.

In this sample, this clone turned up once. The rearrangement joins TRBV5-4 to TRBJ1-2; 7 positions match TRBD1. The junction had 4 bases not matched to a gene; V was cut back by 2 bases and J by 3 bases. Germline CDR1 is SGHNT and CDR2 is YYREEE (reference sequence). The CDR3 runs to 14 residues. In DNA, the CDR3 is TGTGCCAGCAGCTTCGATGGACAGGACTATGGCTACACCTTC. It encodes CASSFDGQDYGYTF.

This clone has a handful of counts. The genes are TRBV2 and TRBJ1-2; no definite D call. V lost 4 bases and J 0 bases, leaving 12 bases between the germline ends. The CDR3 is 15 residues long. The germline gives CDR1 SNHLY, CDR2 FYNNEI. The CDR3 is CASSVLQTTNYGYTF. CDR3 sequence (DNA): TGTGCCAGCAGTGTGTTACAAACGACTAACTATGGCTACACCTTC.

This clone was seen just once. The J gene is TRBJ2-7, the V gene TRBV11-2, with D possibly called TRBD1 or TRBD2 (5 bases each). With 0 bases removed from V and 0 bases from J, the gap between germline ends came to 18 bases. From germline, CDR1 is SGHAT and CDR2 FQNNGV. The CDR3 is 18 amino acids. CDR3 sequence reads: CASSLDNRDPNFSYEQYF. CDR3 DNA: TGTGCCAGCAGCTTAGACAACCGGGACCCAAACTTCTCCTACGAGCAGTACTTC.

The V gene is TRBV9, the J gene TRBJ2-2, with 8 positions matching TRBD1. V was clipped by 4 bases and J by 7 bases; unmatched bases: 9. The V gene's germline CDR1 is SGDLS and CDR2 YYNGEE. CDR3 length: 15 residues. CDR3 DNA: TGTGCCAGCAGCCCGAGGACAGGGTCGATCGGGGAGCTGTTTTTT. Protein product: CASSPRTGSIGELFF.

The rearrangement joins TRBV19 to TRBJ2-5, with 7 bases identical to TRBD2. This CDR3 comprises 15 residues. The germline V gene encodes CDR1 LNHDA and CDR2 SQIVND (reference sequence). With 5 bases clipped from V and 1 base from J, the junction kept 7 bases outside the gene matches. CDR3 residues: CASSSGGGLQETQYF. The CDR3 nucleotides are TGTGCCAGTAGTTCCGGCGGGGGTCTCCAAGAGACCCAGTACTTC.

The rearrangement joins TRBV18 to TRBJ1-6; no reliable D call. The CDR3 consists of 13 residues. V gave up 5 bases and J gave up 7 bases, with 9 bases separating them. Germline V gene data show CDR1 as KGHSH and CDR2 as LQKENI. The CDR3 region has the DNA TGTGCCAGCTCAGGGAATCAAAATTCACCCCTCCACTTT. This codes for CASSGNQNSPLHF.

This clone is a singleton in its sample. CDR3 DNA: TGCGCCAGCAGTCCGGGGCCTGACACTGAAGCTTTCTTT. Translated, it gives CASSPGPDTEAFF. V and J are TRBV10-1 and TRBJ1-1, with TRBD1 as a possible D gene (5 bases). Trimming took 5 bases from V and 3 from J, leaving 10 bases between them. The germline V gene encodes CDR1 WNHNN and CDR2 SYGVQD (reference sequence). The CDR3 runs 13 residues.

This clone occurred once. The rearrangement joins TRBV10-3 to TRBJ1-1; TRBD1 is a possible D gene (6 bases). CDR3 size: 12 residues. Germline V gene sequence: CDR1 ENHRY, CDR2 SYGVKD. V gave up 10 bases and J gave up 0 bases, with 9 bases separating them. The CDR3 spells CATGTLNTEAFF. For the CDR3, the DNA is TGTGCCACCGGGACATTGAACACTGAAGCTTTCTTT.

J is TRBJ1-1 and V is TRBV27; 11 bases map to TRBD1. Germline CDR1 reads MNHEY; CDR2 reads SMNVEV (reference sequence). With 1 base clipped from V and 3 bases from J, the junction kept 1 base outside the gene matches. The CDR3 extends over 15 amino acids. CDR3 amino acids: CASSLLGQGDTEAFF. For the CDR3, the DNA is TGTGCCAGCAGTTTATTGGGACAGGGGGACACTGAAGCTTTCTTT.

This sequence joins TRBV6-5 and TRBJ1-2, with a weak D call TRBD1 (5 bases). V lost 6 bases and J 7 bases, leaving 18 bases between the germline ends. Germline assignment: CDR1 MNHEY and CDR2 SVGAGI. CDR3 length equals 14 residues. The CDR3: CASSQVPGPVGYTF. CDR3 coding DNA: TGTGCCAGCAGCCAAGTACCAGGGCCTGTTGGCTACACCTTC.

This chain uses TRBV5-1 with TRBJ1-4, with 12 bases matching TRBD1. V lost 4 bases and J lost 6; bases outside the gene matches: 7. CDR1 SGHRS and CDR2 YFSETQ come from the germline V gene. The CDR3 length is 16 residues. Here the CDR3 DNA reads TGCGCCAGCAGCCGGGGACAGGGGGCGCGGGATGAAAAACTGTTTTTT. It codes for CASSRGQGARDEKLFF.

The chain is built from TRBV6-5 and TRBJ2-3; TRBD1 might be the D (5 bases). The CDR3 is 10 amino acids. Trimming shortened V by 8 bases and J by 7 bases, and 7 bases separated the two germline ends. The V gene's germline CDR1 is MNHEY and CDR2 SVGAGI. CDR3 DNA: TGTGCCAGCGGGGCTAATACGCAGTATTTT. The encoded protein is CASGANTQYF.

The chain joins TRBV19 to TRBJ2-5; no reliable D call. Looked up from germline, CDR1 is LNHDA and CDR2 is SQIVND (reference sequence). Trimming pared 0 bases from V and 1 base from J, leaving 9 bases between. The CDR3 sequence is 15 residues long. The CDR3 nucleotides are TGTGCCAGTAGTATAGATCATCGGCCCCAAGAGACCCAGTACTTC. It is translated as CASSIDHRPQETQYF.

The chain has TRBV30 and TRBJ1-6; D gene uncertain. Germline V CDR1 and CDR2: GTSNPN, SVGIG (reference sequence). V was clipped by 0 bases and J by 9 bases, with 9 bases between them. This CDR3 has 13 amino acids. The CDR3 reads CAWSVSKSSPLHF. The CDR3 DNA sequence: TGTGCCTGGAGTGTCTCGAAAAGTTCACCCCTCCACTTT.

The V call is TRBV4-1, the J call TRBJ2-2; 7 positions agree with TRBD1. This CDR3 comprises 15 residues. Germline V gene data show CDR1 as MGHRA and CDR2 as YSYEKL. With V trimmed by 4 bases and J by 0 bases, 2 bases remained unmatched. The CDR3 DNA follows: TGCGCCAGCAGCCCCGGGACAGCGAACACCGGGGAGCTGTTTTTT. Translated: CASSPGTANTGELFF.

The chain combines TRBV6-1 with TRBJ2-5; D ambiguous. The CDR3 has 13 residues. V lost 2 bases to trimming and J lost 5 bases, with 9 bases between them. The V gene's germline CDR1 is MNHNS and CDR2 SASEGT. The CDR3 region is CASSESPAETQYF. DNA of the CDR3: TGTGCCAGCAGTGAAAGCCCAGCGGAGACCCAGTACTTC.

The V and J genes are TRBV10-3 and TRBJ2-7, with 7 bases lining up with TRBD1. V trimming: 3 bases; J trimming: 3 bases; junction bases outside the gene matches: 5. The CDR3 contains 14 residues. From germline, CDR1 is ENHRY and CDR2 SYGVKD. CDR3 residues: CAISDGQALYEQYF. Written as DNA, the CDR3 is TGTGCCATCAGTGACGGACAGGCCCTCTACGAGCAGTACTTC.

The V and J genes are TRBV11-2 and TRBJ1-2; TRBD1 matches at 10 bases. There are 16 residues in the CDR3. CDR1 and CDR2 from the germline V gene are SGHAT and FQNNGV. J gave up 7 bases and V 5 bases, and 13 bases lay outside the gene matches. The CDR3 loop reads CASSVGQGMTWSGYTF. The CDR3 DNA sequence: TGTGCCAGCAGCGTGGGACAGGGGATGACCTGGAGTGGCTACACCTTC.

The rearrangement links TRBV30 to TRBJ1-2; D gene ambiguous. CDR1 GTSNPN and CDR2 SVGIG come from the germline V gene (reference sequence). The ends were cut back, 0 bases at V and 6 bases at J, with 14 bases in the middle. This CDR3 spans 14 amino acids. CDR3 protein: CAWSVVRRYHGYTF. CDR3 DNA: TGTGCCTGGAGTGTAGTCAGGAGGTACCATGGCTACACCTTC.

The rearrangement uses TRBV6-1 and TRBJ2-2; D tentatively reads TRBD1 or TRBD2 (6 bases each). Deletions cut 1 base from V and 1 base from J, with 13 bases between. The CDR3 has 17 residues. CDR1 and CDR2 from the germline V gene are MNHNS and SASEGT. CDR3 DNA: TGTGCCAGCAGTGAAGGATTACGGGGGCTGAACACCGGGGAGCTGTTTTTT. It is translated as CASSEGLRGLNTGELFF.

This clone is a singleton in its sample. The chain has TRBV2 and TRBJ1-4; 9 bases align to TRBD1. The CDR3 covers 14 residues. Germline V lookup: CDR1 SNHLY, CDR2 FYNNEI. V gave up 5 bases and J gave up 6 bases; unmatched junction bases: 4. This chain's CDR3 is CASSRGQGHEKLFF. CDR3 nucleotide sequence: TGTGCCAGCAGTCGGGGACAGGGCCATGAAAAACTGTTTTTT.

The genes are TRBV7-9 and TRBJ1-2, with TRBD1 matching over 7 bases. Germline CDR1 and CDR2: SEHNR and FQNEAQ (reference sequence). The V and J ends lost 5 bases and 8 bases, in that order; junction bases with no gene match: 5. The CDR3 length is 12 residues. The CDR3 spells CASSHNRGGYTF. DNA for the CDR3: TGTGCCAGCAGCCATAACAGGGGAGGCTACACCTTC.

The J gene is TRBJ2-2, the V gene TRBV5-1, with 16 bases that match TRBD2. Trimming cost V 5 bases and J 0 bases; bases outside gene matches: 7. The germline V gene encodes CDR1 SGHRS and CDR2 YFSETQ. The CDR3 is 19 residues long. CDR3 coding DNA: TGCGCCAGCAGGCCCGGGACTAGCGGGGGGGCGACGAACACCGGGGAGCTGTTTTTT. This sequence encodes CASRPGTSGGATNTGELFF.

The rearrangement links TRBV5-4 to TRBJ1-2, with TRBD1 matching over 8 bases. J was trimmed by 4 bases and V by 3 bases; bases with no gene match: 11. The CDR3 spans 16 residues. CDR1 and CDR2 from the germline V gene are SGHNT and YYREEE (reference sequence). The CDR3 is CASSSGWGQAFYGYTF. DNA for the CDR3: TGTGCCAGCAGCTCCGGGTGGGGACAGGCCTTCTATGGCTACACCTTC.

The rearrangement joins TRBV13 to TRBJ2-5, with 11 nucleotides matching TRBD1. The J call may be faulty, since TRBJ2-7 better matches the DNA end. Germline CDR1 is PRHDT and CDR2 is FYEKMQ (reference sequence). The CDR3 loop spans 14 amino acids. The CDR3 spells CASSSGQGGDEQYF. The CDR3 DNA sequence: TGTGCCAGCAGCTCGGGACAGGGGGGAGACGAGCAGTACTTC.

A few counts support this clone. Other DNA sequences within the sample encode an identical CDR3. This rearrangement joins TRBV10-3 to TRBJ1-6; no reliable D call. Trimming shortened V by 2 bases and J by 9 bases, and 5 bases separated the two germline ends. Germline assignment: CDR1 ENHRY and CDR2 SYGVKD. The CDR3 runs 12 residues. This chain's CDR3 is CAISEGVSPLHF. CDR3 bases: TGTGCCATCAGTGAGGGAGTTTCACCCCTCCACTTT.

This chain uses TRBV13 with TRBJ1-1; a possible D gene is TRBD1 (5 bases). CDR3 length equals 13 residues. Germline CDR1 reads PRHDT; CDR2 reads FYEKMQ (reference sequence). V was shortened by 4 bases and J by 2 bases, with 8 bases between the two germline ends. CDR3 loop: CASSSGPNTEAFF. The DNA for the CDR3 is TGTGCCAGCAGCTCGGGACCTAACACTGAAGCTTTCTTT.